Sequencing of this T cell receptor beta chain was carried out in a study of blood T cell repertoires in COVID-19 (TCRdb year 2020). About the study as a whole: Samples from collaborators originated in the United States, Italy and Spain and spanned both the acute and convalescent phases of COVID-19. The material from the prospective study consisted of cDNA or gDNA derived from T cells, B-cell-depleted T cells, or PBMCs. Deeply sampled blood TCRbeta repertoires from subjects exposed to, actively infected with, or recovered from COVID-19 were included in the dataset. The repertoires were released in a freely available public database meant as a resource for research on the immune response to SARS-CoV-2. The samples were drawn from two sources: the first 160 participants of the ongoing ImmuneRACE study, and fewer than 1,500 subjects contributed by 6 global collaborators. Nearly every sample came with metadata listing a de-identified subject ID, COVID-19 status, age in years and sex. HLA class I and class II types, where available, came from metadata supplied by the sample provider rather than from assay-based typing.

Relative to germline, V is 2 bases shorter and J is 0 bases shorter, with 11 bases between their ends. The CDR3 runs 16 residues from the cysteine to the phenylalanine. The only DNA kept is the CDR3, 48 bases in frame from the first base. From the germline V gene, CDR1 is ENHRY and CDR2 is SYGVKD. The paper's findings and limits, for the study overall: The quantity of clinical and demographic metadata differed by source and by participant and was supplied without curation.

Details on this clone: Its antigen specificity is not known. No base quality values were provided; no much bigger clone lies one nucleotide off.

Enrolling through a virtual design, the prospective study's participants ranged in age from roughly 18 to 100 years and lived across 24 United States geographic areas. To assign participants to cohorts, the prospective study relied on clinical history that participants themselves reported in a screening survey and a study questionnaire. ImmuneRACE Cohort 3 recovered participants were defined by two consecutive negative NP/OP PCR tests, healthcare professional clearance, or symptom resolution. In the prospective study, whole blood, serum and a nasopharyngeal or oropharyngeal swab were collected from each participant by mobile phlebotomists. Participants in the prospective study had the option to provide additional blood draws and questionnaires over a roughly 2-month period. Prospective study blood samples were shipped either frozen or at room temperature before DNA extraction. The immunoSEQ Assay, a bias-controlled multiplex PCR, was used to amplify TCRbeta CDR3 regions from genomic DNA. The paper's data handling went like this. Nucleated cell counts per sample were estimated from amplification of reference gene primers within the assay. To quantify the absolute abundance of each unique TCRbeta CDR3 rearrangement, sequence reads were collapsed and filtered. Productive Simpson clonality was computed per sample as the square root of Simpson's diversity index over productive rearrangements. TCRdb holds this immuneACCESS table with in-frame rearrangements only. Some clones are missing; in checked studies, unresolved V genes explain under half, and the rest has no known cause. That table is the source of V, J and clone size, and D and trimming were worked out from the DNA. Within this sample are hundreds of thousands of clones, with roughly 90% of them counted one time only. The ten most abundant clones make up just under 1% of the sample.

Sequencing was carried out using PBMCs or T cells enriched from blood (not recorded which). This TCR derives from a woman aged 25 to 39 who had recovered from COVID-19. The rearrangement joined TRBV10-3 to TRBJ1-5; confidence is insufficient to name the D gene. The DNA reads TGTGCCATCAGTGAGCCCAATGGAGTTAGCAATCAGCCCCAGCATTTT. Translated, it reads CAISEPNGVSNQPQHF.